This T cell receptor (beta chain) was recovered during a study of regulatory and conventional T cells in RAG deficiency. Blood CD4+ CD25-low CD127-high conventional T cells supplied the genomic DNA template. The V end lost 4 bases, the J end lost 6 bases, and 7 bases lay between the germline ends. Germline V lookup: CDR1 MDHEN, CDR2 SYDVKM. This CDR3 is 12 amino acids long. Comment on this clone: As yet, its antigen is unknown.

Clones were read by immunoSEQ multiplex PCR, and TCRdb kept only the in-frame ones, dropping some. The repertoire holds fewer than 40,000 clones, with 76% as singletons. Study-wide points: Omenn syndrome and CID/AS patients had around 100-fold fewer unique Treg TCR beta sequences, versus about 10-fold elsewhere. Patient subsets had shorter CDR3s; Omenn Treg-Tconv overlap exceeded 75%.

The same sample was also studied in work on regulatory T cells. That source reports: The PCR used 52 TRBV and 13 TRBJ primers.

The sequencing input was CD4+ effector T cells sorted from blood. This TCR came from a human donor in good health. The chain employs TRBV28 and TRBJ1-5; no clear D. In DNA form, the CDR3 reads TGTGCCAGCAGTTCCGAACGTCAGCCCCAGCATTTT. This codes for CASSSERQPQHF.